This TCR beta chain is from a study of cytomegalovirus exposure and HLA in healthy donors. Study-wide findings and caveats: The records held CMV serostatus as the only immune exposure information.

CDR3 length equals 14 residues. CDR1 is MNHEY and CDR2 is SVGAGI in the germline V gene. Of note for this clone: Antigen: not known.

PCR amplification relied on 60 Vbeta primers (plus 13 Jbeta primers). Clones were read by immunoSEQ multiplex PCR, and TCRdb kept only the in-frame ones, dropping some. The table has 100,000 to 120,000 clones, around 78% seen once. The sequencing input was PBMCs. This chain joins TRBV6-5 and TRBJ2-5; TRBD1 aligns across 9 bases. Gene TRBJ2-7 matches the end of the DNA better, so the J call may be wrong. The sequence was collected from a woman aged 25-40 years in good health and CMV-seronegative. The chain's CDR3 is CASRGDRASYEQYF. CDR3 DNA sequence: TGTGCCAGCAGGGGGGACAGGGCTTCCTACGAGCAGTACTTC.